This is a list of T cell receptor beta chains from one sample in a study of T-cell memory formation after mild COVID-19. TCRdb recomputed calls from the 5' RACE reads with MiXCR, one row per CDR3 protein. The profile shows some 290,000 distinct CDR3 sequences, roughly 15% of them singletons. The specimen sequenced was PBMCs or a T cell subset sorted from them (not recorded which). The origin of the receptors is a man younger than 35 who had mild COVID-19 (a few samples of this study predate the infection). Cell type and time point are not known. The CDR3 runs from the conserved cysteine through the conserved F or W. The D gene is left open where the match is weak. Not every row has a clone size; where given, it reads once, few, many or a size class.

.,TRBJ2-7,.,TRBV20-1,CSASEQSYEQYF,TGCAGTGCTAGTGAGCAGAGCTACGAGCAGTACTTC
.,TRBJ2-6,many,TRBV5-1,CASSPRPGANVLTF,TGCGCCAGCAGCCCCAGGCCTGGGGCCAACGTCCTGACTTTC
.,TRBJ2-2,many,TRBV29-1,CSVDMWATGELFF,TGCAGCGTTGATATGTGGGCTACCGGGGAGCTGTTTTTT
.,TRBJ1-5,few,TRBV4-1,CASSQPTGVGGPQHF,TGCGCCAGCAGCCAACCTACAGGCGTCGGAGGGCCCCAGCATTTT
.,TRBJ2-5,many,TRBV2,CASSEAGRMHQETQYF,TGTGCCAGCAGTGAAGCCGGCAGGATGCACCAAGAGACCCAGTACTTC
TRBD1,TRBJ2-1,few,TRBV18,CASSQGEEQFF,TGTGCCAGCTCCCAGGGGGAAGAGCAGTTCTTC
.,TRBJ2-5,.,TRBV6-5,CASRNRVDGTQYF,TGTGCCAGCAGAAACAGGGTCGATGGGACCCAGTACTTC
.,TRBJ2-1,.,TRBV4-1,CASSQGVGAEQFF,TGCGCCAGCAGCCAAGGAGTAGGGGCGGAGCAGTTCTTC
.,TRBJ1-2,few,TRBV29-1,CSVDVTAYGYTF,TGCAGCGTTGATGTGACAGCCTATGGCTACACCTTC
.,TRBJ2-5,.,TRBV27,CASSTTRVSQETQYF,TGTGCCAGCAGTACGACCAGGGTGAGCCAAGAGACCCAGTACTTC
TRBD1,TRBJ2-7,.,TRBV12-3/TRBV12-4,CASSPRQGYYEQYF,TGTGCCAGCAGCCCGCGACAGGGCTACTACGAGCAGTACTTC
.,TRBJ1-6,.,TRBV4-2,CASSQEGVGSPLHF,TGTGCCAGCAGCCAAGAGGGGGTTGGTTCACCCCTCCACTTT
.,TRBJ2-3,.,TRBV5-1,CASSLRTDLTDTQYF,TGCGCCAGCAGCCTCCGGACAGACCTCACAGATACGCAGTATTTT
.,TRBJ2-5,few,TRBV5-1,CASSLLEGEETQYF,TGCGCCAGCAGCTTGCTGGAGGGAGAAGAGACCCAGTACTTC
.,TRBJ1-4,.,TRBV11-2,CASSLMTGISEKLFF,TGTGCCAGCAGCTTGATGACAGGAATCTCTGAAAAACTGTTTTTT
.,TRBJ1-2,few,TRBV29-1,CSVEGTQGDGYTF,TGCAGCGTTGAGGGAACACAGGGAGATGGCTACACCTTC
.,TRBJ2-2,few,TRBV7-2,CASSSDANTGELFF,TGTGCCAGCAGCTCCGACGCGAACACCGGGGAGCTGTTTTTT
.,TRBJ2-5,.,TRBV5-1,CASSFSGGGETQYF,TGCGCCAGCAGCTTTAGCGGTGGCGGTGAGACCCAGTACTTC